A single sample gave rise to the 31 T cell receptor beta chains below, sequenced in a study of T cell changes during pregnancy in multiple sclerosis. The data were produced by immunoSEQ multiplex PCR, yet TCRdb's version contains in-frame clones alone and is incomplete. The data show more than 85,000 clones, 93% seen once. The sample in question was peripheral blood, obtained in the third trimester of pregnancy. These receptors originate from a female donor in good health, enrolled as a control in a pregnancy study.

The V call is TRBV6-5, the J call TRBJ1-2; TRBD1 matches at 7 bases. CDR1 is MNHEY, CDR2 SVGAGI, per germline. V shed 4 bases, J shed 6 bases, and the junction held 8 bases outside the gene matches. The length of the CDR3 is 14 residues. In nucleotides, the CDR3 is TGTGCCAGCAGTTTAACGACAGGGCGTAATGGCTACACCTTC. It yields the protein CASSLTTGRNGYTF.

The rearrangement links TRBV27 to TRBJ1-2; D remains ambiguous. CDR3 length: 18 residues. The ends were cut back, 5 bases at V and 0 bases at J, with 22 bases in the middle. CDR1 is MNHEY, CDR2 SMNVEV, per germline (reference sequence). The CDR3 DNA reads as TGTGCCAGCAGTGGCTGGGTTGGCCAACCCGGGACTAACTATGGCTACACCTTC. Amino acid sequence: CASSGWVGQPGTNYGYTF.

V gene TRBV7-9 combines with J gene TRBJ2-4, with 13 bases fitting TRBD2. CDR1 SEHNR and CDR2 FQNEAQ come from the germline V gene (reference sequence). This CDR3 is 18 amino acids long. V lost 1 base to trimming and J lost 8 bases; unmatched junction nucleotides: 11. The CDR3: CASSLEGTSGTRGDIQYF. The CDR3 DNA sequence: TGTGCCAGCAGCTTAGAGGGGACTAGCGGGACTCGGGGAGACATTCAGTACTTC.

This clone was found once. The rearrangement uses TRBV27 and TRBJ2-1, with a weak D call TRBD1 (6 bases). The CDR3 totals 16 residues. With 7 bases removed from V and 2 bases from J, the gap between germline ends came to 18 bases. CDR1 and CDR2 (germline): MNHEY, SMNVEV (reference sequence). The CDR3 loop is CASKIRGISTYNEQFF. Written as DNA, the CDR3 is TGTGCCAGCAAAATAAGGGGGATCAGCACCTACAATGAGCAGTTCTTC.

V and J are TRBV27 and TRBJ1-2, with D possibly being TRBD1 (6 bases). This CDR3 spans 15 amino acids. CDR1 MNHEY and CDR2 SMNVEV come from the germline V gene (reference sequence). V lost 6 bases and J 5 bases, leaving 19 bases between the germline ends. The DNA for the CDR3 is TGTGCCAGCAGCCTAACGGGGGGGCATCAATATGGCTACACCTTC. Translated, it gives CASSLTGGHQYGYTF.

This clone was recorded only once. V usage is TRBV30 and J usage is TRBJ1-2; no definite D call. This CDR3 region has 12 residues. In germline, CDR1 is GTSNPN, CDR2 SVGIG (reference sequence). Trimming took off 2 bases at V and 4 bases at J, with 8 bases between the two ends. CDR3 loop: CAWSTESYGYTF. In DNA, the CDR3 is TGTGCCTGGAGTACTGAGTCCTATGGCTACACCTTC.

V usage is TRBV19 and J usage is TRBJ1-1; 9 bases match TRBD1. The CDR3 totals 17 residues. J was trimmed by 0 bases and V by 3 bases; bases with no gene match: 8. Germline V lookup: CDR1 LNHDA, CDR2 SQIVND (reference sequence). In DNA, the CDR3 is TGTGCCAGTAGTATGAGAGGGACAGGGCTATTGAACACTGAAGCTTTCTTT. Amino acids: CASSMRGTGLLNTEAFF.

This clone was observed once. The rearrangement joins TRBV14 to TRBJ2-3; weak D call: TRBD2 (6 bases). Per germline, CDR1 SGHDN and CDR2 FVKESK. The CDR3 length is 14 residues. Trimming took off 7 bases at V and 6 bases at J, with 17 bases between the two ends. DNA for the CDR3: TGTGCCAGCAACCACGGGGGAGGCCATGATACGCAGTATTTT. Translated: CASNHGGGHDTQYF.

The CDR3 spells CASSPPGTSTNIQYF. The CDR3 nucleotides are TGTGCCAGCAGCCCGCCCGGGACTAGCACGAACATTCAGTACTTC. The chain couples TRBV7-2 to TRBJ2-4; 9 bases map to TRBD2. Germline V CDR1 and CDR2: SGHTA, FQGNSA. The CDR3 is made up of 15 amino acids. With 5 bases clipped from V and 7 bases from J, the junction kept 9 bases outside the gene matches.

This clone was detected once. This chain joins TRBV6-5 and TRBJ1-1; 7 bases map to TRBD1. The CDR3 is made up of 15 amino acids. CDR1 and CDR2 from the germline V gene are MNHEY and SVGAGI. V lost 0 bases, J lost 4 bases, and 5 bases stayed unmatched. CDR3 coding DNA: TGTGCCAGCAGTTACTCTGAGACAGGGACCACTGAAGCTTTCTTT. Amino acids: CASSYSETGTTEAFF.

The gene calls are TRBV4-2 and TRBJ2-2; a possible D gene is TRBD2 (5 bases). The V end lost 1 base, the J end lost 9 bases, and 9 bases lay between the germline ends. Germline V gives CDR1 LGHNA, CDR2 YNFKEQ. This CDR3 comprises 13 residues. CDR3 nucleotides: TGTGCCAGCAGCCAAGGAGGGAGCCGGGAGCTGTTTTTT. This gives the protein CASSQGGSRELFF.

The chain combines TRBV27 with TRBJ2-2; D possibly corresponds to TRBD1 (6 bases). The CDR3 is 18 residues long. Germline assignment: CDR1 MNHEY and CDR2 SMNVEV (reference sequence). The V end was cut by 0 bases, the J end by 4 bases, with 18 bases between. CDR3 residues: CASSLSGQGHYSTGELFF. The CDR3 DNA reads TGTGCCAGCAGTTTATCGGGACAAGGGCATTACTCCACCGGGGAGCTGTTTTTT.

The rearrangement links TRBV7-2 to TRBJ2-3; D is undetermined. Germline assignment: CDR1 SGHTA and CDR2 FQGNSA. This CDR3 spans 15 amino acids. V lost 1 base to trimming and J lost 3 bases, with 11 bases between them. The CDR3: CASSLGLVGTDTQYF. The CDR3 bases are TGTGCCAGCAGCTTAGGCCTGGTCGGGACAGATACGCAGTATTTT.

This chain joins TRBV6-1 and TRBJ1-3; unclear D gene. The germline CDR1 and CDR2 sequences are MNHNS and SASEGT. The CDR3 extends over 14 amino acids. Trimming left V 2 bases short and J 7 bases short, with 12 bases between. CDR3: CASSESRGRNTIYF. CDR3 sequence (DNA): TGTGCCAGCAGTGAATCCAGAGGGAGGAACACCATATATTTT.

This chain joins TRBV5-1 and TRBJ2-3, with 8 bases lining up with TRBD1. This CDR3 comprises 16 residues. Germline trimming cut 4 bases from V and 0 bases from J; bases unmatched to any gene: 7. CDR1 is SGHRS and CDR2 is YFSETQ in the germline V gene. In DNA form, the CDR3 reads TGCGCCAGCAGCCTGGGGACAGGCGCTAGCACAGATACGCAGTATTTT. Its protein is CASSLGTGASTDTQYF.

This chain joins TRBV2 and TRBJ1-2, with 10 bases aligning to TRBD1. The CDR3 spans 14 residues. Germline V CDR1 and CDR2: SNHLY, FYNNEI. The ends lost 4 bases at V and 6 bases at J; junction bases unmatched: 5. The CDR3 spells CASSGDRGFDGYTF. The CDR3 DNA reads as TGTGCCAGCAGTGGGGACAGGGGATTTGATGGCTACACCTTC. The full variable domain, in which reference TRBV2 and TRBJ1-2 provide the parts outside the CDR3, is EPEVTQTPSHQVTQMGQEVILRCVPISNHLYFYWYRQILGQKVEFLVSFYNNEISEKSEIFDDQFSVERPDGSNFTLKIRSTKLEDSAMYFCASSGDRGFDGYTFGSGTRLTVV.

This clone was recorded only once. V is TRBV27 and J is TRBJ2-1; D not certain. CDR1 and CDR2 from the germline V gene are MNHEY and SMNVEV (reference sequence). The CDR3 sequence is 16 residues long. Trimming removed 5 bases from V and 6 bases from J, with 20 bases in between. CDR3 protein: CASSPTTFVPSNEQFF. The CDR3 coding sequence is TGTGCCAGCAGTCCTACTACCTTTGTACCATCCAATGAGCAGTTCTTC.

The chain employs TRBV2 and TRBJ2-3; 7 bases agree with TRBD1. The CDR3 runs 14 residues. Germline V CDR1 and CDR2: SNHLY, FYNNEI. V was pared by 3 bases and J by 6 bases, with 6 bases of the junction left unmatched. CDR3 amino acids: CASSDEGAGDTQYF. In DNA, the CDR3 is TGTGCCAGCAGTGATGAGGGGGCAGGGGATACGCAGTATTTT.

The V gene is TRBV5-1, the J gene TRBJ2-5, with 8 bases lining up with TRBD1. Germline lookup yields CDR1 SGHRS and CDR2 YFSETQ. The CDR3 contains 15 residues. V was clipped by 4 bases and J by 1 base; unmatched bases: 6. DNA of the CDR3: TGCGCCAGCAGCCCGACGGGACAGGCCCAAGAGACCCAGTACTTC. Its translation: CASSPTGQAQETQYF.

CDR3 coding DNA: TGTGCCAGCAGGGGTGGACAGGGACTTTATGGCTACACCTTC. It is translated as CASRGGQGLYGYTF. The chain employs TRBV6-1 and TRBJ1-2; TRBD1 agrees at 8 bases. Germline V gene lookup returns CDR1 MNHNS and CDR2 SASEGT. The CDR3 spans 14 residues. Losses at the gene ends were 6 bases for V and 5 bases for J; bases not matched to a gene: 8.

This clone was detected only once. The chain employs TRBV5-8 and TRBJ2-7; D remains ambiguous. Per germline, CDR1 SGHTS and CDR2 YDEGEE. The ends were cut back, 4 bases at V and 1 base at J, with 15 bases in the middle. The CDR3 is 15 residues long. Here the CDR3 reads CASSRSPWSSYEQYF. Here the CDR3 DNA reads TGTGCCAGCAGCCGCTCCCCTTGGAGTTCCTACGAGCAGTACTTC.

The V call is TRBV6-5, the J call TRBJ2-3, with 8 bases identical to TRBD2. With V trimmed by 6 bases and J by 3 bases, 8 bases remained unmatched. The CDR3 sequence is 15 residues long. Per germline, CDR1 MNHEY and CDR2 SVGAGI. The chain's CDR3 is CASSVSGSGTDTQYF. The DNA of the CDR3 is TGTGCCAGCAGCGTCAGCGGGAGCGGAACAGATACGCAGTATTTT.

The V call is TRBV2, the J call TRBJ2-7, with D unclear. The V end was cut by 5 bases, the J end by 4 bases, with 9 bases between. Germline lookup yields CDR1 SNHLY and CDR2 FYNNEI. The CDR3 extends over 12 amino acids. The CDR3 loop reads CASSRAGYEQYF. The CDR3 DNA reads TGTGCCAGCAGTCGTGCCGGGTACGAGCAGTACTTC.

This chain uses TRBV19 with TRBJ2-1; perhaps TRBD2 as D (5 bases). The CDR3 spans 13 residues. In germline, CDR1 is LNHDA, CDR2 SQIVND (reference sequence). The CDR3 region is CAEAQSSYNEQFF. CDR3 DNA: TGTGCGGAGGCCCAAAGCTCCTACAATGAGCAGTTCTTC.

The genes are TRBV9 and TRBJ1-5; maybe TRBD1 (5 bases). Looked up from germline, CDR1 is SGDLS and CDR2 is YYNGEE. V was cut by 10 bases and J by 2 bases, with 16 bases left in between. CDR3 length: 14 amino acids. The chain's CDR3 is CAAKTVRCNQPQHF. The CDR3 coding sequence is TGTGCCGCTAAGACAGTCCGCTGCAATCAGCCCCAGCATTTT.

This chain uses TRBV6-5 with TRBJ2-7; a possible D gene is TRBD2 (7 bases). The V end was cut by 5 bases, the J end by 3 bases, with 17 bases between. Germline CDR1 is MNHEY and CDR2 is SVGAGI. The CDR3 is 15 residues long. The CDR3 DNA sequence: TGTGCCAGCAGTCGTCTTTGGCGGGGGCTCTACGAGCAGTACTTC. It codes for CASSRLWRGLYEQYF.

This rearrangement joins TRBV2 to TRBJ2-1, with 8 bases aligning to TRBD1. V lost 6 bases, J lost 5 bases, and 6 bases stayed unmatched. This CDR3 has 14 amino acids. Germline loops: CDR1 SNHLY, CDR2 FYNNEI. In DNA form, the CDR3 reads TGTGCCAGCAGGTTGACAGGGGTTAACAATGAGCAGTTCTTC. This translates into CASRLTGVNNEQFF.

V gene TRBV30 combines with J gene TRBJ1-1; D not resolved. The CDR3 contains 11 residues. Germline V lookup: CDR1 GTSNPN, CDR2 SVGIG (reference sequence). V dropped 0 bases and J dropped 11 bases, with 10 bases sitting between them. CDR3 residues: CAWSVRSDAFF. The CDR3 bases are TGTGCCTGGAGTGTACGATCAGATGCTTTCTTT.

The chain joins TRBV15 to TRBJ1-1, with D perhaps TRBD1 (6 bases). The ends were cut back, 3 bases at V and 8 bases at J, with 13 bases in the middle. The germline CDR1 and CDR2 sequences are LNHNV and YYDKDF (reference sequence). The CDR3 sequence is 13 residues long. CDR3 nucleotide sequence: TGTGCCACCAGCAGGGGTACAGGGACCGAAGCTTTCTTT. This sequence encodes CATSRGTGTEAFF.

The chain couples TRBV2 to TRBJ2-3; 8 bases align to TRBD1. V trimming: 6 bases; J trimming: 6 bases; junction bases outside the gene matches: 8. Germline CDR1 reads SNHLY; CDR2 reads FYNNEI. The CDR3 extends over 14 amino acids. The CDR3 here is CASSPRGQTDTQYF. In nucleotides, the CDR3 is TGTGCCAGCAGCCCCAGGGGGCAGACGGATACGCAGTATTTT.

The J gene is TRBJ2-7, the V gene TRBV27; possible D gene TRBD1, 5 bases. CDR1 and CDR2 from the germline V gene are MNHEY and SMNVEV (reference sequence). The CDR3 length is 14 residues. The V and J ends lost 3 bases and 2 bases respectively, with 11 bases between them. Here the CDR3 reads CASSFVDTPYEQYF. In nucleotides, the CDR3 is TGTGCCAGCAGTTTTGTGGACACCCCCTACGAGCAGTACTTC.